Below, 25 T cell receptor beta chains from the same sample are listed, as sequenced in a study of blood T cells in healthy people across ages. A second PCR of about 7 to 11 cycles used a sample-barcoded 5' primer and a J-beta primer mix. TCRdb independently ran MiXCR on the 5' RACE reads; one entry per CDR3 protein. The sample lists roughly 1.5 million distinct CDR3 sequences, about 42% occurring once. Sequencing was performed on blood. The origin of the receptors is a woman aged 18-30 years in good health.

Here the CDR3 reads CASSLDVPWTDTQYF. As DNA, the CDR3 is TGCGCCAGCAGCTTGGATGTGCCCTGGACAGATACGCAGTATTTT. This chain links TRBV5-1 with TRBJ2-3; D is undetermined. The V and J ends lost 0 bases and 3 bases respectively, with 11 bases between them. The germline gives CDR1 SGHRS, CDR2 YFSETQ. The length of the CDR3 is 15 residues.

On this clonotype itself: One end of the junction does not line up with germline, which may come from a read error. This chain connects TRBV27 to TRBJ2-7; TRBD2 is a possible D gene (6 bases). The V gene's germline CDR1 is MNHEY and CDR2 SMNVEV (reference sequence). CDR3 size: 13 residues. Written as DNA, the CDR3 is TGTACCAGCAGTTCGGAGGGGATCTACGAGCAGTACTTC. This translates into CTSSSEGIYEQYF.

This rearrangement joins TRBV4-2 to TRBJ2-7; 8 nucleotides line up with TRBD1. The trim removed 1 base at V and 0 bases at J, leaving 11 bases unmatched. Germline lookup yields CDR1 LGHNA and CDR2 YNFKEQ. The CDR3 is 18 amino acids. CDR3 coding DNA: TGTGCCAGCAGCCAAGGATACCTGACAGGGGCTGACTCCTACGAGCAGTACTTC. Residues: CASSQGYLTGADSYEQYF.

In this sample, this clonotype turned up a few times. The missing conserved phenylalanine or tryptophan at the end of this CDR3 makes a read error likely. This sequence joins TRBV12-3 or TRBV12-4 and TRBJ2-5; 9 bases are a match to TRBD2. This CDR3 is built from 14 residues. V lost 5 bases to trimming and J lost 4 bases; unmatched junction nucleotides: 5. The CDR3 protein is CASSPGLALETQYL. CDR3 DNA: TGTGCCAGCAGTCCGGGACTAGCTCTAGAGACCCAGTACTTA.

This rearrangement joins TRBV12-3 or TRBV12-4 to TRBJ2-3, with a possible D match to TRBD2 (5 bases). The CDR3 covers 13 residues. Trimming removed 7 bases from V and 5 bases from J, with 13 bases in between. The CDR3 protein is CASKDLGGDTQYF. Here the CDR3 DNA reads TGTGCCAGCAAGGACCTCGGAGGAGATACGCAGTATTTT.

This clonotype was counted between two and nine times. The V and J genes are TRBV4-1 and TRBJ2-5; D is ambiguous. Germline assignment: CDR1 MGHRA and CDR2 YSYEKL. The CDR3 has 14 residues. The germline V and J ends were trimmed by 3 bases and 11 bases, with 19 bases remaining between them. CDR3 DNA: TGCGCCAGCAGCCAGGAAATAGATAACAATGAGCAGTACTTC. This codes for CASSQEIDNNEQYF.

The chain combines TRBV2 with TRBJ2-7; 11 bases are a match to TRBD2. This CDR3 comprises 15 residues. V lost 6 bases, J lost 7 bases, and 11 bases stayed unmatched. CDR1 is SNHLY, CDR2 FYNNEI, per germline. CDR3 in amino acids: CASRTGLAEYNEQYF. The CDR3 nucleotides are TGTGCCAGCAGGACGGGACTAGCGGAATACAATGAGCAGTACTTC.

This chain connects TRBV5-1 to TRBJ2-1; 11 bases fit TRBD2. Germline CDR1 and CDR2: SGHRS and YFSETQ. V lost 3 bases, J lost 4 bases, and 6 bases stayed unmatched. The CDR3 extends over 16 amino acids. The CDR3 DNA sequence: TGCGCCAGCAGCTGGCCGGGACTAGCGGATTACAATGAGCAGTTCTTC. Translating it yields CASSWPGLADYNEQFF.

The V call is TRBV5-1, the J call TRBJ2-1; D might be TRBD2 (6 bases). Germline V gene lookup returns CDR1 SGHRS and CDR2 YFSETQ. CDR3 length: 16 residues. The V gene lost 6 bases and the J gene lost 7 bases, with 23 bases spanning the gap. CDR3 amino acids: CASIASGLPGTNEQFF. The CDR3 coding sequence is TGCGCCAGCATAGCCTCGGGACTCCCAGGTACTAATGAGCAGTTCTTC.

The chain carries TRBV6-2 or TRBV6-3 and TRBJ2-7; no clear D. Germline loops: CDR1 MNHEY, CDR2 SVGEGT. This CDR3 region has 15 residues. Trimming stripped 2 bases from V and 0 bases from J, with 11 bases between. The CDR3 DNA reads TGTGCCAGCAGTTACGAGCGCCTGGGCTCCTACGAGCAGTACTTC. It is translated as CASSYERLGSYEQYF.

This clonotype was counted only a few times. V usage is TRBV29-1 and J usage is TRBJ2-7; D call uncertain. The CDR3 extends over 13 amino acids. Between the trimmed V and J ends, which lost 4 bases and 4 bases, there was a span of 14 bases. Germline V lookup: CDR1 SQVTM, CDR2 ANQGSEA. The CDR3 bases are TGCAGCGTTGGGGGAAATAACTTGTACGAGCAGTACTTC. Residues: CSVGGNNLYEQYF.

This clonotype occurred a few times. The chain uses TRBV20-1 and TRBJ1-1, with D hard to call. Trimming left V 0 bases short and J 7 bases short, with 12 bases between. Germline V gene lookup returns CDR1 DFQATT and CDR2 SNEGSKA (reference sequence). The CDR3 consists of 13 residues. CDR3 in amino acids: CSARDRLGGEAFF. The CDR3 coding sequence is TGCAGTGCTAGAGATCGCCTGGGAGGTGAAGCTTTCTTT.

The DNA of the CDR3 is TGCGCCAGCAGCTTGGGCGGGACAGGTGACTATGGCTACACCTTC. It yields the protein CASSLGGTGDYGYTF. The genes are TRBV5-1 and TRBJ1-2; 8 positions match TRBD1. Trimming at V came to 0 bases and at J to 3 bases, leaving 4 bases not matched to a gene. The CDR3 is 15 amino acids. Germline V lookup: CDR1 SGHRS, CDR2 YFSETQ.

This clonotype was counted a few times. V and J are TRBV27 and TRBJ2-5, with D perhaps matching TRBD2 (5 bases). CDR3 size: 14 residues. The V and J ends lost 7 bases and 6 bases respectively, with 18 bases between them. Germline CDR1 MNHEY, CDR2 SMNVEV (reference sequence). CDR3 coding DNA: TGTGCCAGCACGTCTGCAGGTTTCGGGAAGACCCAGTACTTC. Translated: CASTSAGFGKTQYF.

V and J are TRBV6-5 and TRBJ2-3; maybe TRBD1 (5 bases). This CDR3 region has 14 residues. Trimming stripped 2 bases from V and 4 bases from J, with 10 bases between. The germline V gene has CDR1 MNHEY and CDR2 SVGAGI. CDR3 residues: CASSYRARADTQYF. The CDR3 nucleotides read TGTGCCAGCAGTTACCGGGCCAGGGCAGATACGCAGTATTTT.

This clonotype was seen a few times. The chain carries TRBV12-3 or TRBV12-4 and TRBJ2-6; maybe TRBD1 (6 bases). The CDR3 has 16 amino acids. The V end lost 6 bases, the J end lost 0 bases, and 12 bases lay between the germline ends. CDR3: CASSDRLSSGANVLTF. CDR3 bases: TGTGCCAGCAGCGACAGGTTGAGCTCTGGGGCCAACGTCCTGACTTTC.

V gene TRBV7-9 combines with J gene TRBJ2-2; D ambiguous. The CDR3 consists of 16 residues. V lost 1 base to trimming and J lost 4 bases, with 13 bases between them. The germline V gene encodes CDR1 SEHNR and CDR2 FQNEAQ (reference sequence). CDR3 bases: TGTGCCAGCAGCTTAGAGTTGCGACAAAGCACCGGGGAGCTGTTTTTT. Its protein product is CASSLELRQSTGELFF.

The rearrangement links TRBV20-1 to TRBJ2-7; TRBD2 aligns across 11 bases. The CDR3 spans 16 residues. CDR1 and CDR2 (germline): DFQATT, SNEGSKA (reference sequence). The junction had 6 bases not matched to a gene; V was cut back by 2 bases and J by 0 bases. This CDR3 reads CSARLTTSGVSYEQYF. The CDR3 nucleotides are TGCAGTGCTAGACTCACGACTAGCGGGGTCTCCTACGAGCAGTACTTC.

The table lists this clonotype with a count of one. The rearrangement joins TRBV27 to TRBJ1-4; D gene uncertain. This CDR3 contains 14 residues. The V end lost 6 bases, the J end lost 0 bases, and 8 bases lay between the germline ends. Germline V CDR1 and CDR2: MNHEY, SMNVEV (reference sequence). The CDR3 sequence: CASRGDATNEKLFF. DNA of the CDR3: TGTGCCAGCAGGGGAGACGCAACTAATGAAAAACTGTTTTTT.

The V gene is TRBV12-3 or TRBV12-4, the J gene TRBJ1-5, with D perhaps matching TRBD1 (6 bases). Trimming stripped 7 bases from V and 0 bases from J, with 19 bases between. The CDR3 totals 17 residues. CDR3 sequence: CASTPAGGSHSNQPQHF. DNA for the CDR3: TGTGCCAGCACCCCAGCGGGGGGCAGCCATAGCAATCAGCCCCAGCATTTT.

A remark on this clonotype: A read error may account for a junction end that differs from germline. The rearrangement joins TRBV7-9 to TRBJ2-4; unclear D gene. This CDR3 comprises 16 residues. The germline V gene has CDR1 SEHNR and CDR2 FQNEAQ (reference sequence). The CDR3 DNA reads as TGTGTCAGCAGCTTAGGTCGGCAAGGCACCAAAAACATTCAGTACTTC. It encodes CVSSLGRQGTKNIQYF.

The gene calls are TRBV4-1 and TRBJ2-2; D gene ambiguous. CDR1 and CDR2 from the germline V gene are MGHRA and YSYEKL. Trimming took 4 bases from V and 4 from J, leaving 7 bases between them. The CDR3 consists of 13 residues. The CDR3 spells CASSPPRTGELFF. The CDR3 DNA reads as TGCGCCAGCAGCCCCCCGCGCACCGGGGAGCTGTTTTTT.

The chain links TRBV12-3 or TRBV12-4 to TRBJ1-2; D ambiguous. This CDR3 spans 13 amino acids. V lost 5 bases, J lost 8 bases, and 15 bases lay in between. CDR3 in amino acids: CASSALGVGGYTF. The CDR3 DNA is TGTGCCAGCAGTGCCCTCGGGGTCGGAGGCTACACCTTC.

The gene calls are TRBV6-2 or TRBV6-3 and TRBJ2-1; D perhaps matches TRBD2 (6 bases). The germline gives CDR1 MNHEY, CDR2 SVGEGT. V was trimmed by 4 bases and J by 10 bases, leaving 20 bases between them. CDR3 size: 15 residues. The CDR3: CASSFGNRDSREQFF. In DNA form, the CDR3 reads TGTGCCAGCAGTTTTGGGAACCGGGACTCAAGGGAGCAGTTCTTC.

CDR3 in amino acids: CASSQITGVHEQYF. The CDR3 DNA is TGTGCCAGCAGCCAAATTACAGGAGTCCACGAGCAGTACTTC. The chain combines TRBV3-1 with TRBJ2-5; D is possibly TRBD1 (5 bases). With the DNA end fitting TRBJ2-7 better, the J assignment may be wrong. CDR3 size: 14 residues. Looked up from germline, CDR1 is LGHDT and CDR2 is YNNKEL (reference sequence).